These T cell receptor beta chains were read from a single sample in a study of preoperative IRX-2 immunotherapy in early breast cancer. The table came from immunoSEQ multiplex PCR; TCRdb's copy has only in-frame clones and leaves some out. The sample has around 10,000 clones; approximately 79% are singletons. The sequences come from lymph node tissue, collected before IRX-2 immunotherapy. These receptors were obtained from a human donor with breast cancer. The CDR3 runs from the conserved cysteine through the conserved F or W. Each record gives: clone size, D gene, J gene, V gene, CDR3 protein, CDR3 DNA. The D gene is left open where the match is weak. Some rows have no size entry. The others give once, few or many, or a class for an expanded clone.

>-|TRBD1|TRBJ1-2|TRBV28
CASSQSGQGTYGYTF
TGTGCCAGCAGCCAATCAGGACAGGGGACCTATGGCTACACCTTC
>-|-|TRBJ2-7|TRBV6-8
CASSYQGLEQYF
TGTGCCAGCAGTTACCAAGGCCTCGAGCAGTACTTC
>once|TRBD1|TRBJ2-1|TRBV11-3
CASSFVPGQGARNEQFF
TGTGCCAGCAGCTTTGTTCCAGGACAGGGGGCGCGGAATGAGCAGTTCTTC
>-|TRBD2|TRBJ2-7|TRBV11-3
CASSLTGTSGIYGQYF
TGTGCCAGCAGCTTGACCGGGACTAGCGGGATCTACGGGCAGTACTTC
>-|-|TRBJ2-1|TRBV10-3
CAISEYTGWAEQFF
TGTGCCATCAGTGAGTATACAGGGTGGGCTGAGCAGTTCTTC
>-|TRBD1|TRBJ1-5|TRBV5-1
CASSLTGDSNQPQHF
TGCGCCAGCAGCCTAACAGGGGATAGCAATCAGCCCCAGCATTTT
>-|TRBD2|TRBJ2-1|TRBV19
CASRLGLAEGNEQFF
TGTGCCAGTAGATTGGGACTAGCCGAGGGGAATGAGCAGTTCTTC
>once|-|TRBJ1-5|TRBV6-8
CASSYSLIGNQPQHF
TGTGCCAGCAGTTACTCCCTTATCGGCAATCAGCCCCAGCATTTT
>once|TRBD2|TRBJ2-1|TRBV7-6
CASSPKGLADYNEQFF
TGTGCCAGCAGCCCAAAGGGACTAGCGGACTACAATGAGCAGTTCTTC
>-|TRBD2|TRBJ2-1|TRBV29-1
CSAERESSYNEQFF
TGCAGCGCCGAGCGGGAGAGCTCCTACAATGAGCAGTTCTTC